Below, 16 T cell receptor beta chains from the same sample are listed, as sequenced in a study of siplizumab effects on memory and regulatory T cells. Measured with immunoSEQ multiplex PCR; TCRdb has only the in-frame clones, and not every one. The data show about 72,000 clones, with about 90% seen just once and roughly 29% held by the top ten. The sample was CD8+ T cells sorted from blood. These receptors were obtained from a human donor in good health.

The chain has TRBV7-6 and TRBJ2-1; 12 positions match TRBD1. CDR3 length: 16 residues. The J segment lost 3 bases and the V segment lost 4 bases, leaving 4 bases of the junction unmatched. From germline, CDR1 is SGHVS and CDR2 FNYEAQ. The CDR3 loop reads CASSSWDRGLYNEQFF. Here the CDR3 DNA reads TGTGCCAGCAGCTCCTGGGACAGGGGGCTCTACAATGAGCAGTTCTTC.

The rearrangement links TRBV5-5 to TRBJ1-1, with D possibly TRBD1 on 6 matching bases. CDR3 length equals 14 residues. Trimming cost V 4 bases and J 6 bases, with 16 bases left between them. In germline, CDR1 is SGHKS, CDR2 YYEKEE (reference sequence). CDR3 sequence reads: CASSGGPENAEAFF. The CDR3 region has the DNA TGTGCCAGCAGCGGGGGCCCCGAAAACGCTGAAGCTTTCTTT. The full variable domain, with the rest looked up from reference TRBV5-5 and TRBJ1-1, is DAGVTQSPTHLIKTRGQQVTLRCSPISGHKSVSWYQQVLGQGPQFIFQYYEKEERGRGNFPDRFSARQFPNYSSELNVNALLLGDSALYLCASSGGPENAEAFFGQGTRLTVV.

This clone was detected a few times. This chain links TRBV19 with TRBJ1-2; D is unclear. The CDR3 covers 13 residues. Germline V gene data show CDR1 as LNHDA and CDR2 as SQIVND (reference sequence). Between the trimmed V and J ends, which lost 5 bases and 1 base, there was a span of 8 bases. CDR3 amino acids: CASSHSLNYGYTF. In DNA form, the CDR3 reads TGTGCCAGTAGTCACTCTCTTAACTATGGCTACACCTTC. Drawing the rest from reference TRBV19 and TRBJ1-2, the complete variable domain is DGGITQSPKYLFRKEGQNVTLSCEQNLNHDAMYWYRQDPGQGLRLIYYSQIVNDFQKGDIAEGYSVSREKKESFPLTVTSAQKNPTAFYLCASSHSLNYGYTFGSGTRLTVV.

V usage is TRBV27 and J usage is TRBJ2-7; D possibly corresponds to TRBD2 (6 bases). V lost 6 bases and J lost 3, with 18 bases in between. The CDR3 runs 15 residues. Germline assignment: CDR1 MNHEY and CDR2 SMNVEV (reference sequence). The CDR3 DNA follows: TGTGCCAGCAGCCCAACCGGCGGGGCCTACTACGAGCAGTACTTC. This gives the protein CASSPTGGAYYEQYF.

Only one count was recorded for this clone. The chain combines TRBV7-3 with TRBJ2-5; D ambiguous. The CDR3 contains 12 residues. CDR1 SGHTA and CDR2 FQGTGA come from the germline V gene. V gave up 2 bases and J gave up 2 bases, with 3 bases separating them. CDR3 in DNA: TGTGCCAGCAGCTTAGGGCAAGAGACCCAGTACTTC. This translates into CASSLGQETQYF.

The chain employs TRBV9 and TRBJ1-1; perhaps TRBD1 as D (6 bases). CDR3 length equals 13 residues. Per germline, CDR1 SGDLS and CDR2 YYNGEE. V was cut by 3 bases and J by 6 bases, with 12 bases left in between. As DNA, the CDR3 is TGTGCCAGCAGCGCAATACAGGGCGCTGAAGCTTTCTTT. Encoded protein: CASSAIQGAEAFF.

V gene TRBV10-1 combines with J gene TRBJ2-5; D is perhaps TRBD1 (6 bases). Trimming stripped 8 bases from V and 4 bases from J, with 17 bases between. The CDR3 consists of 14 residues. Germline V lookup: CDR1 WNHNN, CDR2 SYGVQD (reference sequence). For the CDR3, the DNA is TGCGCCAGCGGTAACTTAGGACAGCGAGAGACCCAGTACTTC. It translates to CASGNLGQRETQYF.

The gene calls are TRBV7-9 and TRBJ2-7, with 11 bases that match TRBD2. The germline CDR1 and CDR2 sequences are SEHNR and FQNEAQ (reference sequence). The junction had 10 bases not matched to a gene; V was cut back by 7 bases and J by 5 bases. This CDR3 has 15 amino acids. CDR3: CASNLFSGGANEQYF. In nucleotides, the CDR3 is TGTGCCAGCAACCTATTTAGCGGGGGGGCTAACGAGCAGTACTTC.

The rearrangement links TRBV12-5 to TRBJ1-2, with a possible D match to TRBD1 (6 bases). Trimming left V 2 bases short and J 8 bases short, with 9 bases between. The CDR3 loop spans 12 amino acids. The V gene's germline CDR1 is LGHNT and CDR2 FRNRAP. The CDR3: CASGLFQGGYTF. The CDR3 DNA is TGTGCTAGTGGTTTGTTTCAGGGGGGCTACACCTTC.

This clone was counted once. The V and J genes are TRBV9 and TRBJ2-2; D is undetermined. In germline, CDR1 is SGDLS, CDR2 YYNGEE. The CDR3 sequence is 15 residues long. Between the trimmed V and J ends, which lost 4 bases and 8 bases, there was a span of 18 bases. The CDR3 sequence is CASSSGRASAGELFF. CDR3 sequence (DNA): TGTGCCAGCAGCTCAGGAAGAGCCTCGGCGGGGGAGCTGTTTTTT. Filled out from reference TRBV9 and TRBJ2-2, the complete variable domain reads DSGVTQTPKHLITATGQRVTLRCSPRSGDLSVYWYQQSLDQGLQFLIQYYNGEERAKGNILERFSAQQFPDLHSELNLSSLELGDSALYFCASSSGRASAGELFFGEGSRLTVL.

This clone was detected once. The V and J genes are TRBV27 and TRBJ1-4, with D unclear. The CDR3 spans 16 residues. V shed 8 bases and J shed 0 bases, with 16 bases lying between them. CDR1 is MNHEY and CDR2 is SMNVEV in the germline V gene (reference sequence). In DNA form, the CDR3 reads TGTGCCAGCGGATCTGACGGCAGCTCAACTAATGAAAAACTGTTTTTT. This codes for CASGSDGSSTNEKLFF.

This chain connects TRBV7-9 to TRBJ2-3, with D possibly matching TRBD1 (5 bases). V was clipped by 5 bases and J by 1 base, with 13 bases between them. There are 15 residues in the CDR3. Looked up from germline, CDR1 is SEHNR and CDR2 is FQNEAQ (reference sequence). CDR3 in amino acids: CASSQRVGGTDTQYF. The CDR3 bases are TGTGCCAGCAGCCAAAGAGTAGGGGGCACAGATACGCAGTATTTT.

The V and J genes are TRBV13 and TRBJ1-6; D not resolved. The V gene's germline CDR1 is PRHDT and CDR2 FYEKMQ (reference sequence). Trimming cost V 6 bases and J 7 bases, with 16 bases left between them. CDR3 length: 15 amino acids. The CDR3 region has the DNA TGTGCCAGCAGTTCGAGAGGGCGGGTCAATTCACCCCTCCACTTT. This encodes CASSSRGRVNSPLHF.

The chain combines TRBV13 with TRBJ2-7; D unclear. The CDR3 totals 14 residues. V was cut by 2 bases and J by 7 bases, with 15 bases left in between. Looked up from germline, CDR1 is PRHDT and CDR2 is FYEKMQ (reference sequence). The CDR3 DNA reads as TGTGCCAGCAGCTTATTAGGCAGATTGGGTGAGCAGTACTTC. Its translation is CASSLLGRLGEQYF.

This sequence joins TRBV7-8 and TRBJ2-3, with a tentative D call TRBD1 (6 bases). The length of the CDR3 is 12 residues. Germline CDR1 and CDR2: SGHVS and FQNEAQ. CDR3 bases: TGTGCAGGGGGAGTTGGCACAGATACGCAGTATTTT. It translates to CAGGVGTDTQYF.

In DNA form, the CDR3 reads TGTGCCTGGAGTGCCGGGACAGCTAGCACAGATACGCAGTATTTT. Its translation is CAWSAGTASTDTQYF. This chain uses TRBV30 with TRBJ2-3; 7 nucleotides agree with TRBD1. This CDR3 has 15 residues. J lost 0 bases, V lost 1 base, and 4 bases had no gene match. The germline CDR1 and CDR2 sequences are GTSNPN and SVGIG (reference sequence).